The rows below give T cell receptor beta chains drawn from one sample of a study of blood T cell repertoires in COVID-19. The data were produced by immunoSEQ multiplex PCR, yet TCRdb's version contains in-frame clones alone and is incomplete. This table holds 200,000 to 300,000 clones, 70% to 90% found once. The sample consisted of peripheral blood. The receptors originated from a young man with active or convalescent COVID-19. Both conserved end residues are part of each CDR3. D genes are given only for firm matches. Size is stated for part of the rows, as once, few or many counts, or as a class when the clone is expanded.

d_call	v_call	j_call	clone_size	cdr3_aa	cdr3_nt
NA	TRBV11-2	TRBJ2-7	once	CASSLESRPTYEQYF	TGTGCCAGCAGCTTAGAGTCGCGGCCGACCTACGAGCAGTACTTC
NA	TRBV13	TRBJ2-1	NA	CASSFRGSMPYNEQFF	TGTGCCAGCAGCTTTAGGGGATCGATGCCCTACAATGAGCAGTTCTTC
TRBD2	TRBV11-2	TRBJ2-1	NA	CASSFLAAVARYNEQFF	TGTGCCAGCAGCTTTCTAGCGGCCGTTGCAAGATACAATGAGCAGTTCTTC
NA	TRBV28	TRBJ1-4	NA	CASEPRWGGWIEKLFF	TGTGCCAGTGAACCAAGGTGGGGAGGTTGGATTGAAAAACTGTTTTTT
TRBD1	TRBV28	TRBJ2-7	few	CASSLLSSGQGWHEQYF	TGTGCCAGCAGTTTACTATCCTCCGGACAGGGGTGGCACGAGCAGTACTTC
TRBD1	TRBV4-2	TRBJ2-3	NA	CASSSGQITDTQYF	TGTGCCAGCAGCTCGGGACAGATAACAGATACGCAGTATTTT
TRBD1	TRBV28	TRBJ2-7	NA	CASSAPDREIHYEQYF	TGTGCCAGCAGTGCCCCGGACAGGGAAATCCACTACGAGCAGTACTTC
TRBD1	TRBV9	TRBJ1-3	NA	CASSANRGLTRNTIYF	TGTGCCAGCAGCGCCAACAGGGGGCTCACTAGAAACACCATATATTTT
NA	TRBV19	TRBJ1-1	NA	CASSPTEQANTEAFF	TGTGCCAGTAGTCCGACAGAGCAGGCGAACACTGAAGCTTTCTTT
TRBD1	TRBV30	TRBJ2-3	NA	CAWSADRADTQYF	TGTGCCTGGAGTGCCGACAGGGCGGATACGCAGTATTTT
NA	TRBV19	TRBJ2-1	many	CASRPFRQNNEQFF	TGTGCCAGTAGACCCTTTCGACAAAACAATGAGCAGTTCTTC
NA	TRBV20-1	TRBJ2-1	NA	CSAWHLNEQFF	TGCAGTGCTTGGCACCTGAATGAGCAGTTCTTC
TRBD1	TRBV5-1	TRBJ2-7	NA	CASSLTGAVYEQYF	TGCGCCAGCAGCTTGACAGGGGCAGTCTACGAGCAGTACTTC
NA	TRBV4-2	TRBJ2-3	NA	CASSQERRVITDTQYF	TGTGCCAGCAGCCAAGAGCGGCGGGTGATCACAGATACGCAGTATTTT
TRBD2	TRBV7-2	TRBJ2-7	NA	CASSLGGGVYEQYF	TGTGCCAGCAGCTTAGGGGGAGGGGTGTACGAGCAGTACTTC
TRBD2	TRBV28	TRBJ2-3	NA	CASSTILAGDGIDTQYF	TGTGCCAGCAGTACGATACTAGCGGGAGACGGAATAGATACGCAGTATTTT
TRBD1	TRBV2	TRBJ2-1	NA	CASSEVPGQGGFF	TGTGCCAGCAGTGAAGTACCCGGACAGGGAGGGTTCTTC